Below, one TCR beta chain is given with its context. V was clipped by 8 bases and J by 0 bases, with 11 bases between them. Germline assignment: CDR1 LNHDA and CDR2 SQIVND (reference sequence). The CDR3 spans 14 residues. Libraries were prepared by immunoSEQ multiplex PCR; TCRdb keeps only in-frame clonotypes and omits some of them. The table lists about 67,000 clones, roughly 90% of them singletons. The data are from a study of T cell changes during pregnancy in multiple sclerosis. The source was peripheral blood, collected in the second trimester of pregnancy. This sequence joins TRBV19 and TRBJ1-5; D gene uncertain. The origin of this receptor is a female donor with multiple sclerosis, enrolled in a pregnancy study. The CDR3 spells CASWPTDSNQPQHF. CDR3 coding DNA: TGTGCCAGTTGGCCTACAGATAGCAATCAGCCCCAGCATTTT. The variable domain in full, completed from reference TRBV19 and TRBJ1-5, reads DGGITQSPKYLFRKEGQNVTLSCEQNLNHDAMYWYRQDPGQGLRLIYYSQIVNDFQKGDIAEGYSVSREKKESFPLTVTSAQKNPTAFYLCASWPTDSNQPQHFGDGTRLSIL.